These 15 T cell receptor beta chains share one sample of origin, sequenced in a study of beta chain features in type 1 diabetes. Study results and caveats: Moderate but significant shortening of TCRB CDR3s was recorded in all four CD4+ subsets from Type 1 diabetes patients.

As every portion of the isolated RNA was reverse transcribed, the sequencing read expressed TCRB transcripts. Clones were read by immunoSEQ multiplex PCR, and TCRdb kept only the in-frame ones, dropping some. The data show about 48,000 clones, roughly 41% seen once. For these receptors, no antigen is known. The sequenced sample consisted of Tregs from blood. These receptor sequences come from a man aged 30 to 39 with type 1 diabetes.

The V and J genes are TRBV7-2 and TRBJ2-1; 7 bases are shared with TRBD2. This CDR3 has 12 residues. The J segment lost 12 bases and the V segment lost 2 bases, leaving 4 bases of the junction unmatched. The germline V gene encodes CDR1 SGHTA and CDR2 FQGNSA. The CDR3 bases are TGTGCCAGCAGCTTAATGCCGGGAGGGCAGTTCTTC. Translation: CASSLMPGGQFF.

This clone was found a few times. The chain employs TRBV28 and TRBJ1-1; 7 bases are a match to TRBD1. There are 17 residues in the CDR3. Germline assignment: CDR1 MDHEN and CDR2 SYDVKM. Trimming at V came to 3 bases and at J to 2 bases, leaving 12 bases not matched to a gene. The chain's CDR3 is CASSLTGRVDVNTEAFF. The CDR3 coding sequence is TGTGCCAGCAGTTTGACAGGGCGGGTGGACGTAAACACTGAAGCTTTCTTT. The full variable domain, in which reference TRBV28 and TRBJ1-1 provide the parts outside the CDR3, is DVKVTQSSRYLVKRTGEKVFLECVQDMDHENMFWYRQDPGLGLRLIYFSYDVKMKEKGDIPEGYSVSREKKERFSLILESASTNQTSMYLCASSLTGRVDVNTEAFFGQGTRLTVV.

V is TRBV4-2 and J is TRBJ2-5; 14 bases match TRBD2. V lost 3 bases, J lost 4 bases, and 7 bases stayed unmatched. Germline V CDR1 and CDR2: LGHNA, YNFKEQ. This CDR3 has 17 amino acids. As DNA, the CDR3 is TGTGCCAGCAGCCAGGGACTAGCGGGAGTTTATGGAGAGACCCAGTACTTC. It encodes CASSQGLAGVYGETQYF.

The chain carries TRBV19 and TRBJ2-5, with TRBD1 matching over 9 bases. Germline V gene sequence: CDR1 LNHDA, CDR2 SQIVND (reference sequence). The CDR3 extends over 17 amino acids. With V trimmed by 3 bases and J by 0 bases, 8 bases remained unmatched. Here the CDR3 reads CASSIRPGQGYQETQYF. As DNA, the CDR3 is TGTGCCAGTAGTATTCGACCGGGACAGGGCTACCAAGAGACCCAGTACTTC. The full variable domain, with the rest looked up from reference TRBV19 and TRBJ2-5, is DGGITQSPKYLFRKEGQNVTLSCEQNLNHDAMYWYRQDPGQGLRLIYYSQIVNDFQKGDIAEGYSVSREKKESFPLTVTSAQKNPTAFYLCASSIRPGQGYQETQYFGPGTRLLVL.

The chain employs TRBV5-1 and TRBJ2-3; no reliable D call. CDR1 is SGHRS and CDR2 is YFSETQ in the germline V gene. V was clipped by 2 bases and J by 6 bases, with 10 bases between them. This CDR3 has 13 amino acids. The CDR3: CASSLAVEDTQYF. The CDR3 DNA sequence: TGCGCCAGCAGCTTAGCTGTCGAGGATACGCAGTATTTT. Together with reference TRBV5-1 and TRBJ2-3, the CDR3 gives the full variable domain: KAGVTQTPRYLIKTRGQQVTLSCSPISGHRSVSWYQQTPGQGLQFLFEYFSETQRNKGNFPGRFSGRQFSNSRSEMNVSTLELGDSALYLCASSLAVEDTQYFGPGTRLTVL.

This clone is a singleton in its sample. V gene TRBV30 combines with J gene TRBJ1-3, with D uncertain. This CDR3 has 13 amino acids. V lost 2 bases to trimming and J lost 0 bases, with 5 bases between them. Looked up from germline, CDR1 is GTSNPN and CDR2 is SVGIG (reference sequence). CDR3 region: CAWSSISGNTIYF. CDR3 bases: TGTGCCTGGAGTTCTATCTCTGGAAACACCATATATTTT.

The J gene is TRBJ1-2, the V gene TRBV6-6, with D hard to call. The CDR3 spans 13 residues. CDR1 is MNHNY and CDR2 is SVGAGI in the germline V gene (reference sequence). V was clipped by 7 bases and J by 6 bases, with 15 bases between them. CDR3 coding DNA: TGTGCCAGCACCTCCGAAAGAGGAGATGGCTACACCTTC. Its protein is CASTSERGDGYTF.

This clone was detected only a few times. The chain couples TRBV28 to TRBJ1-3; D remains ambiguous. This CDR3 region has 14 residues. Germline V gives CDR1 MDHEN, CDR2 SYDVKM. Trimming removed 3 bases at V and 2 bases at J, with 8 bases between. The CDR3 spells CASSLGVPGNTIYF. CDR3 sequence (DNA): TGTGCCAGCAGTTTGGGCGTACCTGGAAACACCATATATTTT.

V usage is TRBV28 and J usage is TRBJ2-7; 10 bases line up with TRBD2. The CDR3 is 15 residues long. V lost 3 bases, J lost 7 bases, and 9 bases stayed unmatched. The germline gives CDR1 MDHEN, CDR2 SYDVKM. DNA of the CDR3: TGTGCCAGCAGTTTTGAACTAGCGGGAAGGGCTGAGCAGTACTTC. Translation gives CASSFELAGRAEQYF.

This clone has a handful of counts. The chain has TRBV5-4 and TRBJ2-3; 10 bases agree with TRBD2. Per the germline V gene, CDR1 is SGHNT and CDR2 is YYREEE (reference sequence). V was clipped by 4 bases and J by 5 bases; unmatched bases: 13. The CDR3 length is 17 residues. The CDR3: CASSPAGVAGGRDTQYF. CDR3 sequence (DNA): TGTGCCAGCAGCCCTGCCGGGGTAGCGGGAGGAAGAGATACGCAGTATTTT.

In its sample, this clone was seen a few times. The V and J genes are TRBV27 and TRBJ2-7; 7 positions match TRBD1. Unmatched junction bases numbered 12, after V lost 5 bases and J lost 5 bases. The germline gives CDR1 MNHEY, CDR2 SMNVEV (reference sequence). This CDR3 region has 15 residues. The CDR3 region has the DNA TGTGCCAGCAGTCAACTTCACAGGGGAAGTAACGAGCAGTACTTC. It is translated as CASSQLHRGSNEQYF.

The chain couples TRBV6-1 to TRBJ2-1; 11 nucleotides line up with TRBD2. The V and J ends lost 9 bases and 4 bases, in that order; junction bases with no gene match: 5. The CDR3 runs 14 residues. CDR1 is MNHNS, CDR2 SASEGT, per germline. The CDR3 DNA reads TGTGCCAGTTCGACTAGCGGGACTTACAATGAGCAGTTCTTC. Translation gives CASSTSGTYNEQFF.

A few counts support this clone. J is TRBJ2-3 and V is TRBV7-2, with TRBD2 matching over 10 bases. With 4 bases clipped from V and 4 bases from J, the junction kept 8 bases outside the gene matches. The CDR3 covers 16 residues. The V gene's germline CDR1 is SGHTA and CDR2 FQGNSA. The CDR3 DNA sequence: TGTGCCAGCAGCTCCCTAGCGGGAGTCGGTCCAGATACGCAGTATTTT. This encodes CASSSLAGVGPDTQYF.

The rearrangement links TRBV5-4 to TRBJ1-1, with TRBD1 matching over 10 bases. The V gene's germline CDR1 is SGHNT and CDR2 YYREEE (reference sequence). The CDR3 sequence is 16 residues long. Trimming at V came to 2 bases and at J to 3 bases, leaving 7 bases not matched to a gene. This chain's CDR3 is CASSLRTGGGHTEAFF. DNA of the CDR3: TGTGCCAGCAGCTTACGGACAGGGGGAGGTCACACTGAAGCTTTCTTT.

The chain joins TRBV7-6 to TRBJ1-4; D remains ambiguous. This CDR3 spans 15 amino acids. Trimming pared 2 bases from V and 8 bases from J, leaving 15 bases between. CDR1 is SGHVS, CDR2 FNYEAQ, per germline. CDR3 in amino acids: CASSLRGGYSEKLFF. The CDR3 region has the DNA TGTGCCAGCAGCTTACGGGGAGGTTATAGCGAAAAACTGTTTTTT.